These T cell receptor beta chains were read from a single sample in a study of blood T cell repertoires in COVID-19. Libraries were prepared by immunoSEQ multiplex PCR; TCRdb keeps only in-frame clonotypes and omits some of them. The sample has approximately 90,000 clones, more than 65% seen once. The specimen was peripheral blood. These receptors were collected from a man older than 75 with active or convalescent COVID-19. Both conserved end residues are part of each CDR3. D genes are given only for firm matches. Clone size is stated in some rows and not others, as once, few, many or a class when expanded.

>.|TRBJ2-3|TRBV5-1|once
TGCGCCAGCAGCTTGCCCCTAGAAGACACAGATACGCAGTATTTT
CASSLPLEDTDTQYF
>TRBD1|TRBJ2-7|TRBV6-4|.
TGTGCCAGCAGTGACTGCCCCTTTTGTTGGGACAGCCCTTTTAACTCCTACGAGCAGTACTTC
CASSDCPFCWDSPFNSYEQYF
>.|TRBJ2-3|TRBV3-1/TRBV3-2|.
TGTGCCAGCAGCCAAGAGGACTTTCTCGGGAACACAGATACGCAGTATTTT
CASSQEDFLGNTDTQYF
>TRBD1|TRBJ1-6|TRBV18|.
TGTGCCAGCTCAGCCGGACAGGGCTATAATTCACCCCTCCACTTT
CASSAGQGYNSPLHF
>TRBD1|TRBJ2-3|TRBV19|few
TGTGCCAGTAGTATCCGGGACAGCTTATCCACAGATACGCAGTATTTT
CASSIRDSLSTDTQYF
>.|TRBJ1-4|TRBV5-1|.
TGCGCCAGCAGCCCCTTATCTGCAACTAATGAAAAACTGTTTTTT
CASSPLSATNEKLFF
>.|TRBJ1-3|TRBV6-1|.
TGTGCCAGCAGTGAATGGTACAGAACAACTGGAAACACCATATATTTT
CASSEWYRTTGNTIYF
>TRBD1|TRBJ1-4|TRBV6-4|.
TGTGCCAGCAGTGAAGCTGGACAGGGGACGGGAAAACTGTTTTTT
CASSEAGQGTGKLFF
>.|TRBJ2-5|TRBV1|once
TGCACCAGCAGCCGAGTAGACAGAGTGTTTCTGGAGACCCAGTACTTC
CTSSRVDRVFLETQYF
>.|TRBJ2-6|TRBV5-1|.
TGCGCCAGCAGTCAGGGCTCTGGGGCCAACGTCCTGACTTTC
CASSQGSGANVLTF
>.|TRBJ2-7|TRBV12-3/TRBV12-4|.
TGTGCCAGCAGCTCTACAGGGTACGAGCAGTACTTC
CASSSTGYEQYF
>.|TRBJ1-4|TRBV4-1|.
TGCGCCAGCAGCCAAGATCCGGGGGGCCGGGACGAAAAACTGTTTTTT
CASSQDPGGRDEKLFF
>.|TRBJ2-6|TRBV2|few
TGTGCCAGCAGTGCGACAGCTGGGGCCAACGTCCTGACTTTC
CASSATAGANVLTF
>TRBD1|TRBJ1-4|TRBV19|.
TGTGCCAGTAAACCAACAGGGGGCCGTGAAAAACTGTTTTTT
CASKPTGGREKLFF
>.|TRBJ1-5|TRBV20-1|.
TGCAGTGCTATCCTAGATCAGCCCCAGCATTTT
CSAILDQPQHF
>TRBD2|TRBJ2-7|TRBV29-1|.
TGCAGCGTCGAGAGGGGAGGGGAGCAGTACTTC
CSVERGGEQYF